The sequence of this T cell receptor beta chain was determined in a study of regulatory T cells in long-lasting Graves disease. According to the study, TCR beta libraries were built with iRepertoire HTBI primers and CDR3-region Arm-PCR. TCRdb independently ran MiXCR on the multiplex PCR reads; one entry per CDR3 protein. The sample has about 500,000 distinct CDR3 sequences; about 11% are singletons. Germline V lookup: CDR1 KGHDR, CDR2 SFDVKD. This CDR3 is 13 amino acids long. With V trimmed by 9 bases and J by 7 bases, 5 bases remained unmatched. This clonotype was observed at least ten times. This sample's time point: newly diagnosed GD, antithyroid drugs for less than 3 months. The TCR library used RNA extracted from PBMCs. Graves' disease diagnoses used American Thyroid Association guidelines. This sample was also put to use in a study of T cells in Graves' hyperthyroidism and ophthalmopathy.

V gene TRBV24-1 combines with J gene TRBJ2-1; 10 nucleotides line up with TRBD2. Here the sequenced sample was peripheral blood mononuclear cells (PBMCs), taken at new diagnosis, from a patient treated with antithyroid drugs. The clonotype comes from a woman younger than 45 with Graves disease. CDR3 DNA sequence: TGTGCCACCTCCGGGACTAGCGTAAATGAGCAGTTCTTC. Translated: CATSGTSVNEQFF.